The 24 T cell receptor beta chains reported below all come from one sample, sequenced in a study of shared clonotypes between healthy human individuals. Naive CD8 isolation took CD45RO-negative cells positively selected for CCR7 and excluded terminally differentiated effector memory CD45RA+ cells. Data came from immunoSEQ multiplex PCR; TCRdb stores just in-frame clones and leaves some out. The table shows millions of clones, with roughly 91% occurring only once. The sample comprised naive CD8+ T cells from PBMCs. The receptors were gathered from a young man in good health. Some clones in this sample may be carry-over from other donors' samples.

This chain connects TRBV9 to TRBJ2-1, with 9 positions matching TRBD1. Losses at the gene ends were 4 bases for V and 3 bases for J; bases not matched to a gene: 5. Germline CDR1 reads SGDLS; CDR2 reads YYNGEE. CDR3 length: 15 amino acids. The CDR3 loop is CASSLGDRVYNEQFF. As DNA, the CDR3 is TGTGCCAGCAGCTTGGGGGACAGGGTCTACAATGAGCAGTTCTTC.

V gene TRBV7-9 combines with J gene TRBJ1-2, with 8 positions matching TRBD1. The germline V gene has CDR1 SEHNR and CDR2 FQNEAQ (reference sequence). The J segment lost 4 bases and the V segment lost 5 bases, leaving 9 bases of the junction unmatched. This CDR3 region has 15 residues. CDR3 sequence: CASSLPAGGVYGYTF. DNA of the CDR3: TGTGCCAGCAGCCTACCGGCAGGGGGCGTCTATGGCTACACCTTC.

This clone was observed a few times. The rearrangement links TRBV29-1 to TRBJ2-1; the D gene is possibly TRBD2 (5 bases). Per the germline V gene, CDR1 is SQVTM and CDR2 is ANQGSEA. Trimming took 1 base from V and 2 from J, leaving 12 bases between them. The CDR3 is 15 residues long. The CDR3 is CSVEADLPTYNEQFF. DNA of the CDR3: TGCAGCGTTGAAGCGGACTTACCTACCTACAATGAGCAGTTCTTC.

A note on this clone: This specimen includes other DNA sequences encoding the same CDR3. This sequence joins TRBV6-5 and TRBJ1-1, with a tentative D call TRBD1 (5 bases). The CDR3 consists of 13 residues. Germline assignment: CDR1 MNHEY and CDR2 SVGAGI. The V end lost 3 bases, the J end lost 4 bases, and 9 bases lay between the germline ends. The CDR3 bases are TGTGCCAGCAGTTATGGGGGGGGCACTGAAGCTTTCTTT. Protein sequence: CASSYGGGTEAFF.

The chain joins TRBV13 to TRBJ2-7; TRBD2 agrees at 7 bases. The CDR3 length is 14 residues. V shed 3 bases and J 2 bases; nucleotides not matched to a gene: 4. Germline-derived CDR1 and CDR2 are PRHDT and FYEKMQ (reference sequence). The CDR3 region is CASSFEAGAYEQYF. Here the CDR3 DNA reads TGTGCCAGCAGCTTCGAGGCGGGAGCCTACGAGCAGTACTTC. Drawing the rest from reference TRBV13 and TRBJ2-7, the complete variable domain is AAGVIQSPRHLIKEKRETATLKCYPIPRHDTVYWYQQGPGQDPQFLISFYEKMQSDKGSIPDRFSAQQFSDYHSELNMSSLELGDSALYFCASSFEAGAYEQYFGPGTRLTVT.

This clone was counted once. The chain is built from TRBV13 and TRBJ2-1, with 7 nucleotides matching TRBD2. V lost 0 bases and J lost 7; bases outside the gene matches: 3. Germline values: CDR1 PRHDT, CDR2 FYEKMQ (reference sequence). The CDR3 extends over 14 amino acids. CDR3 in DNA: TGTGCCAGCAGCTTAGGACCGGGGGGTAATGAGCAGTTCTTC. It translates to CASSLGPGGNEQFF.

This clone was observed a handful of times. The rearrangement joins TRBV5-1 to TRBJ1-1, with D maybe TRBD1 (6 bases). Germline CDR1 is SGHRS and CDR2 is YFSETQ. Trimming left V 4 bases short and J 0 bases short, with 16 bases between. The CDR3 has 16 amino acids. The DNA of the CDR3 is TGCGCCAGCAGCCTACCTCGGGACACCTTGAACACTGAAGCTTTCTTT. It translates to CASSLPRDTLNTEAFF.

The rearrangement uses TRBV6-1 and TRBJ2-7; tentative D call: TRBD2 (6 bases). CDR3 length equals 15 residues. Germline assignment: CDR1 MNHNS and CDR2 SASEGT. V gave up 4 bases and J gave up 0 bases, with 13 bases separating them. CDR3 residues: CASSVRSGSSYEQYF. In DNA form, the CDR3 reads TGTGCCAGCAGTGTAAGGAGCGGGTCCTCCTACGAGCAGTACTTC.

The gene calls are TRBV19 and TRBJ2-7; 7 bases map to TRBD1. Trimming removed 6 bases from V and 4 bases from J; junction bases left unmatched: 6. Per germline, CDR1 LNHDA and CDR2 SQIVND (reference sequence). The CDR3 extends over 13 amino acids. For the CDR3, the DNA is TGTGCCAGTAGCGCCCAGGGGGAATACGAGCAGTACTTC. Residues: CASSAQGEYEQYF.

The V call is TRBV29-1, the J call TRBJ2-1, with 10 positions matching TRBD2. Germline V gene sequence: CDR1 SQVTM, CDR2 ANQGSEA. The J segment lost 9 bases and the V segment lost 6 bases, leaving 14 bases of the junction unmatched. The CDR3 extends over 15 amino acids. The CDR3 protein is CSVPWVSGRAGEQFF. In nucleotides, the CDR3 is TGCAGCGTGCCCTGGGTGAGCGGGAGGGCCGGTGAGCAGTTCTTC.

V is TRBV7-8 and J is TRBJ2-5, with D uncertain. The CDR3 consists of 14 residues. The V end was cut by 1 base, the J end by 2 bases, with 8 bases between. From germline, CDR1 is SGHVS and CDR2 FQNEAQ. CDR3 coding DNA: TGTGCCAGCAGCTTAGGCGGAGAGCAAGAGACCCAGTACTTC. Translated, it gives CASSLGGEQETQYF.

V and J are TRBV28 and TRBJ2-7; D ambiguous. The V gene's germline CDR1 is MDHEN and CDR2 SYDVKM. V was trimmed by 3 bases and J by 3 bases, leaving 12 bases between them. This CDR3 has 14 amino acids. CDR3 loop: CASSFLSGYYEQYF. The CDR3 nucleotides read TGTGCCAGCAGTTTCCTTTCCGGATACTACGAGCAGTACTTC.

The chain joins TRBV7-9 to TRBJ2-7; weak D call: TRBD2 (6 bases). This CDR3 comprises 15 residues. Germline assignment: CDR1 SEHNR and CDR2 FQNEAQ (reference sequence). Deletions cut 5 bases from V and 1 base from J, with 15 bases between. The CDR3 protein is CASSAGTVGSYEQYF. CDR3 in DNA: TGTGCCAGCAGCGCGGGGACGGTGGGTTCCTACGAGCAGTACTTC. Drawing the rest from reference TRBV7-9 and TRBJ2-7, the complete variable domain is DTGVSQNPRHKITKRGQNVTFRCDPISEHNRLYWYRQTLGQGPEFLTYFQNEAQLEKSRLLSDRFSAERPKGSFSTLEIQRTEQGDSAMYLCASSAGTVGSYEQYFGPGTRLTVT.

The rearrangement uses TRBV5-4 and TRBJ2-7; the match to TRBD2 covers 11 bases. The CDR3 has 15 residues. In germline, CDR1 is SGHNT, CDR2 YYREEE (reference sequence). J was trimmed by 7 bases and V by 0 bases; bases with no gene match: 6. The CDR3 coding sequence is TGTGCCAGCAGCTTGGAGGCTAGCGGGAGGCTAGAGCAGTACTTC. This encodes CASSLEASGRLEQYF.

The chain uses TRBV27 and TRBJ2-5, with D possibly matching TRBD2 (6 bases). This CDR3 is 14 amino acids long. Looked up from germline, CDR1 is MNHEY and CDR2 is SMNVEV (reference sequence). Trimming stripped 4 bases from V and 2 bases from J, with 11 bases between. As DNA, the CDR3 is TGTGCCAGCAGTTGGGGACGGGGGCAAGAGACCCAGTACTTC. Its translation is CASSWGRGQETQYF.

J is TRBJ2-7 and V is TRBV6-1; unclear D gene. The CDR3 contains 14 residues. Per germline, CDR1 MNHNS and CDR2 SASEGT. Trimming removed 7 bases from V and 3 bases from J, with 16 bases in between. The CDR3 region is CASTKVGSGYEQYF. The CDR3 DNA reads as TGTGCCAGCACCAAGGTGGGTTCCGGCTACGAGCAGTACTTC.

This chain joins TRBV10-2 and TRBJ2-1; 15 bases map to TRBD2. This CDR3 region has 20 residues. Germline lookup yields CDR1 WSHSY and CDR2 SAAADI. The V segment lost 3 bases and the J segment 2 bases; nucleotides outside the gene matches: 11. The CDR3 bases are TGCGCCAGCAGTGACGTTTCGGAGGGACTAGCGGGAGGCCCCTACAATGAGCAGTTCTTC. Protein product: CASSDVSEGLAGGPYNEQFF.

Comments on this clone: The same CDR3 is also encoded by other DNA sequences in this sample. The chain is built from TRBV5-6 and TRBJ2-7; 11 positions agree with TRBD1. CDR3 length: 14 amino acids. V lost 0 bases, J lost 4 bases, and 0 bases stayed unmatched. Germline CDR1 reads SGHDT; CDR2 reads YYEEEE. The CDR3 sequence is CASSLGDRGYEQYF. The CDR3 coding sequence is TGTGCCAGCAGCTTGGGGGACAGGGGGTACGAGCAGTACTTC.

The V call is TRBV28, the J call TRBJ2-5; D is perhaps TRBD1 (5 bases). Per the germline V gene, CDR1 is MDHEN and CDR2 is SYDVKM. The CDR3 is 15 residues long. Deletions cut 3 bases from V and 5 bases from J, with 16 bases between. The CDR3 DNA reads TGTGCCAGCAGTTTTCTCACCTTGGGGCGGGAGACCCAGTACTTC. Encoded protein: CASSFLTLGRETQYF.

The chain links TRBV30 to TRBJ1-1, with D maybe TRBD1 (5 bases). From germline, CDR1 is GTSNPN and CDR2 SVGIG (reference sequence). The CDR3 contains 13 residues. Trimming pared 5 bases from V and 8 bases from J, leaving 18 bases between. In DNA form, the CDR3 reads TGTGCCTGGGACCACGCGTGGGGCTGGGAAGCTTTCTTT. This gives the protein CAWDHAWGWEAFF.

This rearrangement joins TRBV14 to TRBJ1-2; D is unresolved. Germline V lookup: CDR1 SGHDN, CDR2 FVKESK. This CDR3 is built from 13 residues. The V gene lost 1 base and the J gene lost 6 bases, with 9 bases spanning the gap. DNA for the CDR3: TGTGCCAGCAGCCAAGTTCGTGGGAATGGCTACACCTTC. Protein sequence: CASSQVRGNGYTF.

This rearrangement joins TRBV27 to TRBJ1-1; D ambiguous. The germline V and J ends were trimmed by 7 bases and 1 base, with 13 bases remaining between them. CDR1 and CDR2 (germline): MNHEY, SMNVEV (reference sequence). CDR3 size: 14 residues. CDR3 in amino acids: CASMAFWGNTEAFF. CDR3 DNA sequence: TGTGCCAGCATGGCATTCTGGGGGAACACTGAAGCTTTCTTT.

This chain uses TRBV27 with TRBJ2-2; 8 bases match TRBD2. Germline lookup yields CDR1 MNHEY and CDR2 SMNVEV (reference sequence). The V segment lost 3 bases and the J segment 9 bases; nucleotides outside the gene matches: 3. The CDR3 has 13 amino acids. The CDR3 nucleotides are TGTGCCAGCAGTTTTCGGGAGGGCCGGGAGCTGTTTTTT. Encoded protein: CASSFREGRELFF.

The chain is built from TRBV6-5 and TRBJ2-3; D might be TRBD2 (5 bases). Trimming pared 2 bases from V and 7 bases from J, leaving 16 bases between. This CDR3 is 15 amino acids long. Germline CDR1 reads MNHEY; CDR2 reads SVGAGI. CDR3 sequence: CASSYKDWRGNTQYF. In nucleotides, the CDR3 is TGTGCCAGCAGTTACAAGGACTGGCGAGGAAATACGCAGTATTTT.